This entry concerns a single T cell receptor (beta chain). Its specificity is unknown. A second about 7 to 11 cycle PCR used barcoded and J-beta primers. From the 5' RACE reads, TCRdb called clonotypes with MiXCR, one entry per CDR3 protein. The sample includes some 1.7 million distinct CDR3 sequences, over 25% of them seen just once. The data were obtained in a study of blood T cells in healthy people across ages. Notes on the study in general: Getting older went along with TCR beta diversity per million T cells dropping roughly linearly. In long-lived donors, naive CD4+ cell counts and diversity exceeded those of aged donors.

The V gene end was trimmed by 0 bases and the J gene end by 7 bases; junction bases not matched to a gene: 9. Looked up from germline, CDR1 is DFQATT and CDR2 is SNEGSKA (reference sequence). The CDR3 runs to 15 residues. V usage is TRBV20-1 and J usage is TRBJ2-3, with 8 bases fitting TRBD2. Sequencing was done on a sample of blood. The sequence came from a woman aged 25 to 45 in good health. The CDR3 loop is CSARDQAGALNTQYF. The CDR3 DNA is TGCAGTGCTAGAGATCAAGCGGGAGCTTTGAATACGCAGTATTTT.